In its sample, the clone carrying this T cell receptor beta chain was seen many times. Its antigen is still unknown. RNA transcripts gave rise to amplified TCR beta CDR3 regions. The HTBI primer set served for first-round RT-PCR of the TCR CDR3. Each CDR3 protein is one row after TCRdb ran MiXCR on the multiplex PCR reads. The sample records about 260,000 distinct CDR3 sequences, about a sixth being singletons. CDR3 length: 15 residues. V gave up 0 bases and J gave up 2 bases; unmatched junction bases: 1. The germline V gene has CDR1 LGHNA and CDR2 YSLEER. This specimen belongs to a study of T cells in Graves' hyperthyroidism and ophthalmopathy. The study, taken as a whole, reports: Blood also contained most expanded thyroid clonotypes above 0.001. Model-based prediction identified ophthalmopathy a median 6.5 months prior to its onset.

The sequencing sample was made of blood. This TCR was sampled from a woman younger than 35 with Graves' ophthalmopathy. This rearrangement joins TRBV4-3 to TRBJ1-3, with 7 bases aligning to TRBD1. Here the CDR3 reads CASSQDDRAGNTIYF. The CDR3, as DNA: TGCGCCAGCAGCCAAGATGACAGGGCTGGAAACACCATATATTTT.